This TCR beta chain is from a study of shared clonotypes between healthy human individuals. This CDR3 region has 16 residues. The V gene's germline CDR1 is LGHNA and CDR2 YSLEER. The V end lost 1 base, the J end lost 0 bases, and 13 bases lay between the germline ends. Assay: immunoSEQ multiplex PCR; the TCRdb copy retains only in-frame clones and omits some. Of about 1.5 million clones in the sample, more than 95% are singletons; the top ten hold 1.2%. The chain carries TRBV4-3 and TRBJ2-7, with unresolved D. The sequenced material came from naive CD4+ T cells sorted from blood. The subset is: CD45RA+ positively selected. The clonotype comes from a man aged 25-45 years in good health. The CDR3, as DNA: TGCGCCAGCAGCCAAGTTCATGGAGTGGGCTCCTACGAGCAGTACTTC. The encoded protein is CASSQVHGVGSYEQYF.